Shown below are 3 T cell receptor beta chains from a single sample sequenced in a study of CD8+ T cells in alopecia areata. Extraction of RNA preceded its reverse transcription into cDNA, which served as the sequencing template. Produced via immunoSEQ multiplex PCR; TCRdb's table is partial and in-frame only. The sample carries about 200,000 clones, 45% to 70% recorded once. Sequenced sample: CD8+ T cells sorted from blood. All receptors derive from a human donor in good health.

The chain carries TRBV2 and TRBJ2-2; 7 nucleotides align to TRBD2. The germline V gene encodes CDR1 SNHLY and CDR2 FYNNEI. This CDR3 has 15 residues. V was pared by 7 bases and J by 6 bases, with 11 bases of the junction left unmatched. DNA of the CDR3: TGTGCCAGCACCCCTCCGGGTCTAGCGGCCGGGGAGCTGTTTTTT. Protein product: CASTPPGLAAGELFF.

The gene calls are TRBV15 and TRBJ1-6; unclear D gene. V was clipped by 1 base and J by 7 bases, with 11 bases between them. The CDR3 runs 15 residues. Germline CDR1 is LNHNV and CDR2 is YYDKDF (reference sequence). Written as DNA, the CDR3 is TGTGCCACCAGCAGAGGATTGGGTGTGAATTCACCCCTCCACTTT. Its protein product is CATSRGLGVNSPLHF.

This sequence joins TRBV13 and TRBJ2-5; D may correspond to TRBD1 or TRBD2 (5 bases each). The ends were cut back, 5 bases at V and 3 bases at J, with 7 bases in the middle. CDR3 length: 12 residues. Germline loops: CDR1 PRHDT, CDR2 FYEKMQ (reference sequence). The CDR3 nucleotides read TGTGCCAGCAGCGTGGGGGAAGAGACCCAGTACTTC. This sequence encodes CASSVGEETQYF.